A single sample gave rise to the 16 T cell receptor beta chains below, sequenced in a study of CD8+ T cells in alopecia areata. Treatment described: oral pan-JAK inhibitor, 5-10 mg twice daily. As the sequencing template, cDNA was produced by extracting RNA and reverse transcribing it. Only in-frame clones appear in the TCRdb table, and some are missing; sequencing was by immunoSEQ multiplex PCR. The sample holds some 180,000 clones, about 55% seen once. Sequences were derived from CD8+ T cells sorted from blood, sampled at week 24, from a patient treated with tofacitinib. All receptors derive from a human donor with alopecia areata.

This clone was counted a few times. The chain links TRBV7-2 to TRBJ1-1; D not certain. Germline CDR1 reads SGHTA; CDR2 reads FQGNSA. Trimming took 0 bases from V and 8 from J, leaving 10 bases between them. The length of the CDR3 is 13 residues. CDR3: CASSLAPSIEAFF. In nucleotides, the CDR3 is TGTGCCAGCAGCTTAGCCCCGTCAATCGAAGCTTTCTTT.

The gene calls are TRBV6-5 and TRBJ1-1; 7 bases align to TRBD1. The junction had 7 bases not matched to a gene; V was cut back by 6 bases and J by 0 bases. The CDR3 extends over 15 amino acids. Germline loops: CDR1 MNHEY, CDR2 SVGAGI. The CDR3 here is CASSLGTAMNTEAFF. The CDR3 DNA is TGTGCCAGCAGCCTCGGGACAGCGATGAACACTGAAGCTTTCTTT.

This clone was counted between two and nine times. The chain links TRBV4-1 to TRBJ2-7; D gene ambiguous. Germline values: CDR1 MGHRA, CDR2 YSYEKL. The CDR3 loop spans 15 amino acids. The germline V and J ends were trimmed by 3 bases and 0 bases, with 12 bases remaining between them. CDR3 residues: CASSQKDDNSYEQYF. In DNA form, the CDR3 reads TGCGCCAGCAGCCAGAAAGATGACAACTCCTACGAGCAGTACTTC.

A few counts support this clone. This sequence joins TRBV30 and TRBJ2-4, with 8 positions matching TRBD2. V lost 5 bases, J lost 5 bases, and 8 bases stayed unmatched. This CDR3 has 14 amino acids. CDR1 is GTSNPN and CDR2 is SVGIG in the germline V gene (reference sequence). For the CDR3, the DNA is TGTGCCTGGGTCGCGCGGGGGGTTCAAAACATTCAGTACTTC. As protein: CAWVARGVQNIQYF.

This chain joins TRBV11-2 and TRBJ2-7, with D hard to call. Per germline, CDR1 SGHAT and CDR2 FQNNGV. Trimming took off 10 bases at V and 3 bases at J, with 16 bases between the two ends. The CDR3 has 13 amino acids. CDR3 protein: CATAQAGNYEQYF. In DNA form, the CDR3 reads TGTGCCACCGCCCAGGCCGGAAACTACGAGCAGTACTTC.

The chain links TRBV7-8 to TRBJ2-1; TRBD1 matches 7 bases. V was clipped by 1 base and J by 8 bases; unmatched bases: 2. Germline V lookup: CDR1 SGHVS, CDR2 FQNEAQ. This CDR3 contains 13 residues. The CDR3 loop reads CASSLGDSYEQFF. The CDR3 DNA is TGTGCCAGCAGCTTAGGGGACAGCTATGAGCAGTTCTTC. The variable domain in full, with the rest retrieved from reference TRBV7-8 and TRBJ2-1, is GAGVSQSPRYKVAKRGQDVALRCDPISGHVSLFWYQQALGQGPEFLTYFQNEAQLDKSGLPSDRFFAERPEGSVSTLKIQRTQQEDSAVYLCASSLGDSYEQFFGPGTRLTVL.

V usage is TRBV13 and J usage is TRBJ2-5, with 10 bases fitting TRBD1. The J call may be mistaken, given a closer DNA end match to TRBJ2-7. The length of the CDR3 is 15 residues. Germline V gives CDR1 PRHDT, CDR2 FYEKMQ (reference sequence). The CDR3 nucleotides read TGTGCCAGCAGCTGGGACAGGGGCCTATCCTACGAGCAGTACTTC. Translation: CASSWDRGLSYEQYF.

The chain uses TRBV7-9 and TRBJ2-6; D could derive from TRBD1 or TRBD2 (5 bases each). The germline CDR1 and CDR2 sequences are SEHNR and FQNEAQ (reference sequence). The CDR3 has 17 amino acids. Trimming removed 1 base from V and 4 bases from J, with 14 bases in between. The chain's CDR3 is CASSLGGGTNGANVLTF. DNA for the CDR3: TGTGCCAGCAGCTTAGGTGGGGGAACAAACGGGGCCAACGTCCTGACTTTC.

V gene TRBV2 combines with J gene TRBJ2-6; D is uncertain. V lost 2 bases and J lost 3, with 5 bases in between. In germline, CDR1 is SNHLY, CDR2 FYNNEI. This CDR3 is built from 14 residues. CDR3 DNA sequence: TGTGCCAGCAGTGAATCTCATGGGGCCAACGTCCTGACTTTC. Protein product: CASSESHGANVLTF.

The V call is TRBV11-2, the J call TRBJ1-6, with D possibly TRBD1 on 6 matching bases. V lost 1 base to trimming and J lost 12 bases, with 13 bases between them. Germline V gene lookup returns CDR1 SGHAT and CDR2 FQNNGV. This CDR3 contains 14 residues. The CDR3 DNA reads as TGTGCCAGCAGCTTAGGACAGGTTGGCCGACCCCTCCACTTT. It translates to CASSLGQVGRPLHF.

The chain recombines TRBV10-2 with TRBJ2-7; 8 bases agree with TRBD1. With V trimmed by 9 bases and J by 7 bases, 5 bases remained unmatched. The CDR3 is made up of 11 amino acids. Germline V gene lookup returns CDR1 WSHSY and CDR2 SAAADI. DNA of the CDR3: TGCGCCAGTCAGGGGGCGAGGGAGCAGTACTTC. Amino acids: CASQGAREQYF.

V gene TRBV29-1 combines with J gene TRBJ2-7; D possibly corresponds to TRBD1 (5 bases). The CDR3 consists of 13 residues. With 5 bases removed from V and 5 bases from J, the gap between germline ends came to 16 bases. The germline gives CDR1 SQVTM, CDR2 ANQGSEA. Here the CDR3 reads CSVSGQGAHEQYF. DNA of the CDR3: TGCAGCGTTTCTGGGCAGGGTGCCCACGAGCAGTACTTC.

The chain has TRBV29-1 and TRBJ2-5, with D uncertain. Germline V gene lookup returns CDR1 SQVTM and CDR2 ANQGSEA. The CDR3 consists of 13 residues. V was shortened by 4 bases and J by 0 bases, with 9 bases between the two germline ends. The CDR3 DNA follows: TGCAGCGTTGTCTCGACCTACCAAGAGACCCAGTACTTC. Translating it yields CSVVSTYQETQYF.

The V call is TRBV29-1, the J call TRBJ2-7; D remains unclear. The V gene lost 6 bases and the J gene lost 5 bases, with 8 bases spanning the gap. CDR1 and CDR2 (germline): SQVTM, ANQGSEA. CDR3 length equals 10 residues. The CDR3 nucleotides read TGCAGCGTGGAGACGGACGAGCAGTACTTC. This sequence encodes CSVETDEQYF.

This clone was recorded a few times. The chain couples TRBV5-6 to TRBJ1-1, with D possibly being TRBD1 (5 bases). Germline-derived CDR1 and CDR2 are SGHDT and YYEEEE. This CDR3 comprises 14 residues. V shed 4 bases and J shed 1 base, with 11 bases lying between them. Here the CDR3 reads CASSLTGPNTEAFF. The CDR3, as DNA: TGTGCCAGCAGCCTTACAGGACCGAACACTGAAGCTTTCTTT. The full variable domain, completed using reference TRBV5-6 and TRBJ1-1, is DAGVTQSPTHLIKTRGQQVTLRCSPKSGHDTVSWYQQALGQGPQFIFQYYEEEERQRGNFPDRFSGHQFPNYSSELNVNALLLGDSALYLCASSLTGPNTEAFFGQGTRLTVV.

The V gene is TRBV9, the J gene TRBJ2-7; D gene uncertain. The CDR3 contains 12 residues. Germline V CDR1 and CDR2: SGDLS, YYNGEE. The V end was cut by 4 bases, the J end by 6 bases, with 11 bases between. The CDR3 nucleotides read TGTGCCAGCAGCCCGACTTCCGGCGAGCAGTACTTC. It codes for CASSPTSGEQYF.